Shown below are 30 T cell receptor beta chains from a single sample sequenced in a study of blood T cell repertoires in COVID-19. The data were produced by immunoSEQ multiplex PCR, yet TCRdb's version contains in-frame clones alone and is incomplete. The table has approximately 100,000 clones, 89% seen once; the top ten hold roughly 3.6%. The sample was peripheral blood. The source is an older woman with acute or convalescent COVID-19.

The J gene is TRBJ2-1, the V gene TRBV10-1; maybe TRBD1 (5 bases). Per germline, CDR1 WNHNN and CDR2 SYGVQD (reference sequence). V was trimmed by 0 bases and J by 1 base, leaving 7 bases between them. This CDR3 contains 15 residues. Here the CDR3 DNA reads TGCGCCAGCAGTGAGTCAAGGGGATCCTACAATGAGCAGTTCTTC. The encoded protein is CASSESRGSYNEQFF.

CDR3 amino acids: CASSLRTGHQETQYF. CDR3 in DNA: TGTGCCAGCAGCTTGAGGACAGGGCATCAAGAGACCCAGTACTTC. The V and J genes are TRBV5-5 and TRBJ2-5, with 8 bases matching TRBD1. Germline trimming cut 1 base from V and 2 bases from J; bases unmatched to any gene: 4. The CDR3 is 15 residues long. Germline values: CDR1 SGHKS, CDR2 YYEKEE (reference sequence).

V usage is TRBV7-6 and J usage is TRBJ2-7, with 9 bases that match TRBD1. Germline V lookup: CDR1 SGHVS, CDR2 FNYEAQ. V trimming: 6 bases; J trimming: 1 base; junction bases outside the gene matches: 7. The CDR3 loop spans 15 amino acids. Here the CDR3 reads CASSPAGTGSYEQYV. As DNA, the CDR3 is TGTGCCAGCAGTCCCGCCGGGACAGGGTCCTACGAGCAGTACGTC.

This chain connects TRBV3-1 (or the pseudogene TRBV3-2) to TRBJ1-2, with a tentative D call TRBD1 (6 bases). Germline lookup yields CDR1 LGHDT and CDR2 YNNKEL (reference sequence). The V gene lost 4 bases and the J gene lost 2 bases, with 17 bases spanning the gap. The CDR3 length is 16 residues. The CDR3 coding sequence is TGTGCCAGCAGCCCCCCGCGGGGGGGGCGGAACTATGGCTACACCTTC. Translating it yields CASSPPRGGRNYGYTF.

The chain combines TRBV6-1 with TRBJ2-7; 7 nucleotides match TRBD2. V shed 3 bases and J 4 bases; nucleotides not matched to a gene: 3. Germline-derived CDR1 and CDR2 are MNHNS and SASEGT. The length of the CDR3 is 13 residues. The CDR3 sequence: CASSELAEYEQYV. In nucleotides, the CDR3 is TGTGCCAGCAGTGAGCTAGCGGAATACGAGCAGTACGTC.

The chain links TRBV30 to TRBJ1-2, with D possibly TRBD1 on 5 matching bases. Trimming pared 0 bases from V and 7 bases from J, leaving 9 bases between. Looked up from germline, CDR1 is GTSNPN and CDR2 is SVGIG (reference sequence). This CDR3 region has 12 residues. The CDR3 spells CAWSVGGVGYTF. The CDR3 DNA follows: TGTGCCTGGAGTGTTGGGGGGGTTGGCTACACCTTC.

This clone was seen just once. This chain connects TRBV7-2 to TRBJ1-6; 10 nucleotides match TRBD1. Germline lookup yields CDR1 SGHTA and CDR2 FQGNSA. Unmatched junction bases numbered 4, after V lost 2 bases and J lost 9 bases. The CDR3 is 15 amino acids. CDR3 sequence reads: CASSLMDRGSSPLHF. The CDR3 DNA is TGTGCCAGCAGCTTAATGGACAGGGGGTCTTCACCCCTCCACTTT.

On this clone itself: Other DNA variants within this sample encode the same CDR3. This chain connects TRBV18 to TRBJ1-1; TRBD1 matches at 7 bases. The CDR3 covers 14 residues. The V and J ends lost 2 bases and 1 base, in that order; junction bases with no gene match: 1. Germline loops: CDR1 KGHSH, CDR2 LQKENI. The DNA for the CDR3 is TGTGCCAGCTCACCATACAGGGGGAACACTGAAGCTTTCTTT. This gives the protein CASSPYRGNTEAFF.

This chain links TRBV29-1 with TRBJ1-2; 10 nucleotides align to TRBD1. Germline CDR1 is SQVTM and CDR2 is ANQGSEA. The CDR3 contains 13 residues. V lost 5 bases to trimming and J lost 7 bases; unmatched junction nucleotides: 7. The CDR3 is CSVIGTGEGGYTF. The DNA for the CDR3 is TGCAGCGTTATCGGGACAGGGGAGGGTGGCTACACCTTC.

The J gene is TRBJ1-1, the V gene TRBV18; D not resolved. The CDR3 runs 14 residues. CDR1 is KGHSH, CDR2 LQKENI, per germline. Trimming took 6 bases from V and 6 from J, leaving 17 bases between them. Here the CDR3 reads CASSYKRAGAEAFF. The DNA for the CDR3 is TGTGCCAGCTCTTACAAGCGGGCTGGGGCTGAAGCTTTCTTT.

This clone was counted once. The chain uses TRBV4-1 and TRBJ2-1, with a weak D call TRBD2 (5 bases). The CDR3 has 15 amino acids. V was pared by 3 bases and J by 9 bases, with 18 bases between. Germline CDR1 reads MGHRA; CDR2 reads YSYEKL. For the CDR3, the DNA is TGCGCCAGCAGCCATGGAGGTATGGCATCGAGTGAGCAGTTCTTC. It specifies CASSHGGMASSEQFF.

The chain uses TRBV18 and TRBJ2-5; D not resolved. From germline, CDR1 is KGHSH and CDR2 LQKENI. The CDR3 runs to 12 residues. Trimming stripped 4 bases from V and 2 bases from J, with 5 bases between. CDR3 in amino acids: CASSLTQETQYF. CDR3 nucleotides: TGTGCCAGCTCACTCACTCAAGAGACCCAGTACTTC.

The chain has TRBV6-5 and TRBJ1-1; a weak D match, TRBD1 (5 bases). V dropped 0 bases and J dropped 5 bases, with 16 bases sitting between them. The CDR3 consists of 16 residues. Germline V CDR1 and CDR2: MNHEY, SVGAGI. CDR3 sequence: CASSYSRFAGRTEAFF. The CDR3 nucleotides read TGTGCCAGCAGTTACTCCAGGTTTGCAGGGCGAACTGAAGCTTTCTTT.

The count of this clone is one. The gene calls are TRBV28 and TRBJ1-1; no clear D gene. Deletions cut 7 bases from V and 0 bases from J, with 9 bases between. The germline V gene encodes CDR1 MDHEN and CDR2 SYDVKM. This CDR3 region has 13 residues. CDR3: CASMRAMNTEAFF. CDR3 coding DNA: TGTGCCAGCATGAGAGCCATGAACACTGAAGCTTTCTTT.

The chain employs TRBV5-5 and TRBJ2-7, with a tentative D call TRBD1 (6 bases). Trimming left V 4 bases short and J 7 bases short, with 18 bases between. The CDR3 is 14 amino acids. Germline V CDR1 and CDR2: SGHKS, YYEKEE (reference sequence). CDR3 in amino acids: CASSTLQGVGEQYF. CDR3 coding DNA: TGTGCCAGCAGCACCTTACAGGGTGTGGGGGAGCAGTACTTC.

The CDR3 protein is CASSKASSLANSYNEQFF. DNA of the CDR3: TGTGCCAGCAGCAAAGCGTCCTCCCTAGCGAACTCCTACAATGAGCAGTTCTTC. This chain links TRBV21-1 with TRBJ2-1; the table's D call of TRBD2 was not tested on the DNA. TRBV21-1 is a known pseudogene. The CDR3 runs to 18 residues.

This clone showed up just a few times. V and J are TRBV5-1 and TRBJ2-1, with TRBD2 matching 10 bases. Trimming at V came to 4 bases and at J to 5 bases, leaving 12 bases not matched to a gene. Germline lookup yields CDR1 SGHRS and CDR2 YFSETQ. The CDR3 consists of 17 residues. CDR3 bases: TGCGCCAGCAGCCCAAACCCAAGGACTAGCGGCAACAATGAGCAGTTCTTC. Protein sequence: CASSPNPRTSGNNEQFF.

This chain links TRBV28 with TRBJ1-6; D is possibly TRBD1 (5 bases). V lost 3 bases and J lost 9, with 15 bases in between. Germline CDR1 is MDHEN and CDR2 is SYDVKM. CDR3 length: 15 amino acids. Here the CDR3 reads CASSFQRGTGSPLHF. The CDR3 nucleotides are TGTGCCAGCAGTTTTCAGAGAGGGACTGGTTCACCCCTCCACTTT.

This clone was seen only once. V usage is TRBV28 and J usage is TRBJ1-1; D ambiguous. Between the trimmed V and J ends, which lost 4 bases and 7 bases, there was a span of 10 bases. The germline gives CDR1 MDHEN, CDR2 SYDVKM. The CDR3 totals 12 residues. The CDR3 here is CASSSQILEAFF. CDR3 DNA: TGTGCCAGCAGTTCACAGATTCTTGAAGCTTTCTTT.

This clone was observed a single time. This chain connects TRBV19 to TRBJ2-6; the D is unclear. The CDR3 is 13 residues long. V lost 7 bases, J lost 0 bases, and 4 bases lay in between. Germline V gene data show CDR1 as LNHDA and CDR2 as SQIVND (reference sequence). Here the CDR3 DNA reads TGTGCCAGTACCCGCTCTGGGGCCAACGTCCTGACTTTC. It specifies CASTRSGANVLTF.

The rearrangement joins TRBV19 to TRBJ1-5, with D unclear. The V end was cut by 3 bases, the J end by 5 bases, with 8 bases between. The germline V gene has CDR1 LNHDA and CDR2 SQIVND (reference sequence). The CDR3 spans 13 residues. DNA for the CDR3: TGTGCCAGTAGTATTCGTGGAGATCAGCCCCAGCATTTT. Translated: CASSIRGDQPQHF.

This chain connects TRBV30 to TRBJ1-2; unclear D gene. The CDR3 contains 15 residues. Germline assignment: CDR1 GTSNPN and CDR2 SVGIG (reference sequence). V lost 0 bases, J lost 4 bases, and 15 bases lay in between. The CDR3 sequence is CAWSVTRVGSYGYTF. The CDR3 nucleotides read TGTGCCTGGAGTGTGACGAGAGTGGGGAGCTATGGCTACACCTTC.

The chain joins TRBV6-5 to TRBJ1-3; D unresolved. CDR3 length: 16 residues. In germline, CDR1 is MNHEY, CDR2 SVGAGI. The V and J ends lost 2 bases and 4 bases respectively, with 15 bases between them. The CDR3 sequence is CASSYEGSLAGNTIYF. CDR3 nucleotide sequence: TGTGCCAGCAGTTACGAAGGGTCTTTAGCGGGAAACACCATATATTTT.

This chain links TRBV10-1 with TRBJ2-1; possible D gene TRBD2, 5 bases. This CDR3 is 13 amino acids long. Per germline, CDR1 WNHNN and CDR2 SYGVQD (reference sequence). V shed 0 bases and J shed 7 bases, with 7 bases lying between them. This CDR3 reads CASSESWRNEQFF. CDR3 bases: TGCGCCAGCAGTGAGTCGTGGAGGAATGAGCAGTTCTTC.

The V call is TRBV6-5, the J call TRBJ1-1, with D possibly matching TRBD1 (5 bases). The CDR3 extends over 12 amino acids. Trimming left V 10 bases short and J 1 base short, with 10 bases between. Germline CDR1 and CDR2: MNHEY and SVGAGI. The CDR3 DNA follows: TGTGCCACCCGACAGACGAACACTGAAGCTTTCTTT. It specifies CATRQTNTEAFF.

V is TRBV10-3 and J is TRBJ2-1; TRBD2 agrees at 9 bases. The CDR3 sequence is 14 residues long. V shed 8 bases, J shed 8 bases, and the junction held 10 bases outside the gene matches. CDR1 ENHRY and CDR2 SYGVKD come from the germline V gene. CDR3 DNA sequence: TGTGCCATCCAGCGAGCGGGAGGAAAGTATGAGCAGTTCTTC. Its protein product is CAIQRAGGKYEQFF.

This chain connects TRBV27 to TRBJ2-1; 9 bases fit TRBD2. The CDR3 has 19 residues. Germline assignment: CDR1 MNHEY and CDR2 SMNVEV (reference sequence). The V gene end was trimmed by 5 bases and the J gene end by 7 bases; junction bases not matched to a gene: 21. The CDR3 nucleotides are TGTGCCAGCAGTCCGCCCCTTTCTAGCGGGACCCCACTTGGGAATGAGCAGTTCTTC. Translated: CASSPPLSSGTPLGNEQFF.

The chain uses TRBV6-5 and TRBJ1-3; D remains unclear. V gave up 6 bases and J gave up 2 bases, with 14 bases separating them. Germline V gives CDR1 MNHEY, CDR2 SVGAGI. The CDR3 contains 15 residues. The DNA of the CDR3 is TGTGCCAGCAGCCTGGCAGCGATGACTGGAAACACCATATATTTT. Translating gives CASSLAAMTGNTIYF.

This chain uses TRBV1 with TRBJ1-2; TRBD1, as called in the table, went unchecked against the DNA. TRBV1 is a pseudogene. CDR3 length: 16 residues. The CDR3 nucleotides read TGCACCAGCAGCCAAGGACAGGGGCCGATAAACTATGGCTACACCTTC. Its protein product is CTSSQGQGPINYGYTF.

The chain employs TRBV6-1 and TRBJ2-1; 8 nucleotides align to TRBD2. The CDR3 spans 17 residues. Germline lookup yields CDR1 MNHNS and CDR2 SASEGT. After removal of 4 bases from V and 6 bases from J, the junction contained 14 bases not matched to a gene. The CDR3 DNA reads TGTGCCAGCAGTGCCGACCCCGGGACTAGGGCGGGCAATGAGCAGTTCTTC. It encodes CASSADPGTRAGNEQFF.